This TCR beta chain was identified in a study of cytomegalovirus exposure and HLA in healthy donors. Points from the study as a whole: Later analysis identified about 18,000 TCR beta sequences associated with HLA alleles, using a false discovery rate threshold of 0.05.

Use of 60 Vbeta and 13 Jbeta primers characterized the PCR. The table came from immunoSEQ multiplex PCR; TCRdb's copy has only in-frame clones and leaves some out. The sample lists approximately 130,000 clones, about 70% seen once, with 2.6% in the top ten. As regards this clone: The antigen remains undetermined.

The CDR3 runs 13 residues. Trimming removed 5 bases at V and 7 bases at J, with 14 bases between. CDR1 is SEHNR and CDR2 is FQNEAQ in the germline V gene (reference sequence). The rearrangement uses TRBV7-9 and TRBJ1-2; D call uncertain. The source material was PBMCs. The receptor was isolated from a woman in her fifties or sixties in good health and CMV-seropositive. In nucleotides, the CDR3 is TGTGCCAGCAGCCTACAAGAGGTCCTTGGCTACACCTTC. Its protein product is CASSLQEVLGYTF.